Following are 5 T cell receptor beta chains from one sample sequenced in a study of shared clonotypes between healthy human individuals (dated by TCRdb to 2018 to 2020). The library was built by means of the immunoSEQ multiplex PCR assay. In TCRdb, the immuneACCESS table is reduced to in-frame sequences with V and J assigned. These tables do not hold every clone; where another copy was compared, an unresolved V gene accounts for under half, and the others remain unexplained. This sample has a few million clones in its table, and roughly 95% of those were observed once. 1.5% to 2% of the sample rests with the top ten. For the CD8 naive samples, CD45RO-negative cells were positively selected for CCR7, yielding a CD45RA+CCR7+ population from which TemRA cells were excluded. Material for sequencing was naive CD8+ T cells from PBMCs. The cell subset or site label, read with the paper, signifies: CD45RA+CCR7+. These TCRs come from a man in his late teens or twenties in good health. Some clones in this sample may be carry-over from other donors' samples.

The rearrangement joins TRBV7-9 to TRBJ2-7, with 9 positions matching TRBD1. The V and J ends lost 1 base and 0 bases, in that order; junction bases with no gene match: 1. This CDR3 comprises 15 residues. Looked up from germline, CDR1 is SEHNR and CDR2 is FQNEAQ (reference sequence). The CDR3 DNA follows: TGTGCCAGCAGCTTAGACAGGGGGCTCTCCTACGAGCAGTACTTC. Translation: CASSLDRGLSYEQYF.

This chain uses TRBV5-1 with TRBJ2-1; perhaps D is TRBD1 or TRBD2 (5 bases each). CDR3 length: 15 amino acids. V lost 0 bases and J lost 7, with 14 bases in between. Per the germline V gene, CDR1 is SGHRS and CDR2 is YFSETQ. The CDR3 coding sequence is TGCGCCAGCAGCTTGGGGGACCGTTCTTGGAATGAGCAGTTCTTC. It translates to CASSLGDRSWNEQFF.

The V gene is TRBV11-2, the J gene TRBJ2-7; 13 bases map to TRBD2. The ends lost 3 bases at V and 0 bases at J; junction bases unmatched: 8. The germline gives CDR1 SGHAT, CDR2 FQNNGV. The CDR3 consists of 18 residues. The CDR3 spells CASSLYLGLAGSSYEQYF. DNA of the CDR3: TGTGCCAGCAGCTTGTACCTGGGACTAGCGGGATCCTCCTACGAGCAGTACTTC.

V is TRBV27 and J is TRBJ2-7; D is undetermined. Trimming stripped 1 base from V and 3 bases from J, with 7 bases between. The CDR3 totals 13 residues. Germline CDR1 is MNHEY and CDR2 is SMNVEV (reference sequence). The CDR3 is CASSLYASYEQYF. The CDR3 region has the DNA TGTGCCAGCAGTTTATACGCCAGCTACGAGCAGTACTTC.

V is TRBV10-3 and J is TRBJ1-2; a weak D match, TRBD1 (5 bases). Trimming took 3 bases from V and 4 from J, leaving 18 bases between them. Germline V gene sequence: CDR1 ENHRY, CDR2 SYGVKD. CDR3 length equals 16 residues. The CDR3 coding sequence is TGTGCCATCAGTGATTGGGCCAGGGAGGCAACCTATGGCTACACCTTC. Its translation is CAISDWAREATYGYTF.